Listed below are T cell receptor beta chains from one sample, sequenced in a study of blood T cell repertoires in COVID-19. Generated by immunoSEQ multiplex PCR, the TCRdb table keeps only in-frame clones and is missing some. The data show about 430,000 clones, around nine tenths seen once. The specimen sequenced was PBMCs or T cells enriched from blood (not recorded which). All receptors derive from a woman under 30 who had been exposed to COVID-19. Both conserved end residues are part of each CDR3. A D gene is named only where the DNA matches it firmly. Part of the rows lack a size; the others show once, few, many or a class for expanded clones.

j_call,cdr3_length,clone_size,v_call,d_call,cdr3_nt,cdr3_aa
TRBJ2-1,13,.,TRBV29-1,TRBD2,TGCAGCGCCGGCGGGAGCTCCTACAATGAGCAGTTCTTC,CSAGGSSYNEQFF
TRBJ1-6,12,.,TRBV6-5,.,TGTGCCAGCAGTACATATAATTCACCCCTCCACTTT,CASSTYNSPLHF
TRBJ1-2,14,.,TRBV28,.,.,CASSSSPRGRGYTF
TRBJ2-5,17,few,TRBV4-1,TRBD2,TGCGCCAGCAGCCAAGCACAGACTAGCGGGAGGGGAGAGACCCAGTACTTC,CASSQAQTSGRGETQYF
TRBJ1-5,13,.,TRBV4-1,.,TGCGCCAGCAGCGACGGGAGTTTTACGCCCCAGCATTTT,CASSDGSFTPQHF
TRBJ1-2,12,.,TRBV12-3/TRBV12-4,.,TGTGCCAGCACTCGACACCTCTCCGGCTACACCTTC,CASTRHLSGYTF
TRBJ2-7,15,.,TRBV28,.,TGTGCCAGCAGTTTAACAGGGGGGGGTCGCTACGAGCAGTACTTC,CASSLTGGGRYEQYF
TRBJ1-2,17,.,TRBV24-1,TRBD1,TGTGCCACCAGCCCGGGGACAGGGATTGCCTGGGCCACGGGCTACACCTTC,CATSPGTGIAWATGYTF
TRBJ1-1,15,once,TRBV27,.,TGTGCCAGCAGCGATAGACAGCTCATGAACACTGAAGCTTTCTTT,CASSDRQLMNTEAFF
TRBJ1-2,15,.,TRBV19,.,TGTGCCAGTAGTATAGCCCCCGCGGGTAGCTATGGCTACACCTTC,CASSIAPAGSYGYTF
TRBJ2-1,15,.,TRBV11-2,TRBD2,TGTGCCAGCAGCTTACAGAGCGGGGGGGCAAATGAGCAGTTCTTC,CASSLQSGGANEQFF
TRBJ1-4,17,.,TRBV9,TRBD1,TGTGCCAGCAGCTCGGACAGGGGCGTTACTATTAATGAAAAACTGTTTTTT,CASSSDRGVTINEKLFF
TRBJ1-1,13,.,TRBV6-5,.,TGTGCCAGCAACCCTCGGGGGAACACTGAAGCTTTCTTT,CASNPRGNTEAFF
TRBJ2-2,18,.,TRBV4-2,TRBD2,TGTGCCAGCAGCCAACTTCTGACTAGCGGGGGGGCCCACGGGGAGCTGTTTTTT,CASSQLLTSGGAHGELFF
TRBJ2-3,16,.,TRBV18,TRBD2,TGTGCCAGCTCACCTCGACGGGAGGATCGTACAGATACGCAGTATTTT,CASSPRREDRTDTQYF
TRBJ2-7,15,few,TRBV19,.,TGTGCCAGTGCTTCTTTACAGGAGTTCACCTACGAGCAGTACTTC,CASASLQEFTYEQYF
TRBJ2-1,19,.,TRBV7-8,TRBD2,TGTGCCAGCAGTGCCCCTACCGGCCAGAGACTAGCGGAATACAATGAGCAGTTCTTC,CASSAPTGQRLAEYNEQFF
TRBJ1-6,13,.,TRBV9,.,TGTGCCAGCAGCGAACAGGATAATTCACCCCTCCACTTT,CASSEQDNSPLHF
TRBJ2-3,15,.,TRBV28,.,TGTGCCAGCAGTTCCCCCGGGGGGCCCACAGATACGCAGTATTTT,CASSSPGGPTDTQYF
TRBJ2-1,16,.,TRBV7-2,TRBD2,TGTGCCAGCCACCCAGGACCCGGGACTAGTAACAATGAGCAGTTCTTC,CASHPGPGTSNNEQFF
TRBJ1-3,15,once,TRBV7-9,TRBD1,TGTGCCAGCAGCTTTCAGGGGGCAGTTGGAAACACCATATATTTT,CASSFQGAVGNTIYF
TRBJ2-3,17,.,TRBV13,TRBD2,TGTGCCAGCAGCCCCTCCGGGATAGCGGGGTACACAGATACGCAGTATTTT,CASSPSGIAGYTDTQYF
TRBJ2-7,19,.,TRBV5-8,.,TGTGCCAGCAGCTTGTCCTCAGTAACTAGCCAGGGAGACGGCAACGAGCAGTACTTC,CASSLSSVTSQGDGNEQYF
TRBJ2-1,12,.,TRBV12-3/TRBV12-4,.,TGTGCCAGCAGTTTCGGGGGAAATGAGCAGTTCTTC,CASSFGGNEQFF
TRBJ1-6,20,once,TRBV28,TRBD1,TGTGCCAGCAGCCCAATTTTATTTAAGGGGGCCATCTCCTATAATTCACCCCTCCACTTT,CASSPILFKGAISYNSPLHF
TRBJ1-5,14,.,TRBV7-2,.,TGTGCCAGCAGCTTCCGTGAGGCAAATCAGCCCCAGCATTTT,CASSFREANQPQHF
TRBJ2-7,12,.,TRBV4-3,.,TGCGCCAGCAGCCACGTGGGGGGCGAGCAGTACTTC,CASSHVGGEQYF
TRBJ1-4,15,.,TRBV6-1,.,TGTGCCAGCAGCGAAGGAGGAGGGAACAATGAAAAACTGTTTTTT,CASSEGGGNNEKLFF
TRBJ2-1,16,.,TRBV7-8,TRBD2,TGTGCCAGCAGCTTCGATCGGACTAGCGGGACCTTTGAGCAGTTCTTC,CASSFDRTSGTFEQFF
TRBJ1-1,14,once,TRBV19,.,TGTGCCAGTAGTACACCAGGGGAGAGGACTGAAGCTTTCTTT,CASSTPGERTEAFF
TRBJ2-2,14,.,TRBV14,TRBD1,TGTGCCACCCAGACAGGGACGAACACCGGGGAGCTGTTTTTT,CATQTGTNTGELFF
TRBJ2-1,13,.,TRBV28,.,TGTGCCAGCAGTTTAAGGGGCGAGGATGAGCAGTTCTTC,CASSLRGEDEQFF
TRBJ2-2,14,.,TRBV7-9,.,TGTGCCAGCAGCTTACGGGGGGCGACCGGGGAGCTGTTTTTT,CASSLRGATGELFF
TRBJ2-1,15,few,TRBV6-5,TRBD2,TGTGCCAGCAGCTCAGAAGGACTAGCAGGGAATGAGCAGTTCTTC,CASSSEGLAGNEQFF
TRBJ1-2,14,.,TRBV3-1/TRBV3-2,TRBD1,TGTGCCAGCAGCCAAGGACAGGGCGGCTATGGCTACACCTTC,CASSQGQGGYGYTF
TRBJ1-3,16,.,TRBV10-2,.,TGCGCCAGCAGTGAGATCGGTTTAATCTCTGGAAACACCATATATTTT,CASSEIGLISGNTIYF
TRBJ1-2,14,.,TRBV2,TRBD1,TGTGCCAGCAGTGAGTTAGGACAGGGGAATGGCTACACCTTC,CASSELGQGNGYTF
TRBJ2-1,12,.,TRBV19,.,TGTGCCAGTAGTATTAGCGTTAGCGAGCAGTTCTTC,CASSISVSEQFF
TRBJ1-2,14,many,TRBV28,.,TGTGCCAGCAGTTTAAGGCAGGGCAACTATGGCTACACCTTC,CASSLRQGNYGYTF
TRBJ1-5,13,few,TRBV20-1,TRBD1,TGCAGTGCTAGTTCACAGGGGATCCAGCCCCAGCATTTT,CSASSQGIQPQHF
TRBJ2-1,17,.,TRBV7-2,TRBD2,TGTGCCAGCAGCTTGCCCCTGGGTAGCGGGGCCGGGGATGAGCAGTTCTTC,CASSLPLGSGAGDEQFF
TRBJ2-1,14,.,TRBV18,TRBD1,TGTGCCAGCTCACCGGGACAGGGATGGAAGGAGCAGTTCTTC,CASSPGQGWKEQFF
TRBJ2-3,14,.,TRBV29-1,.,TGCAGCGTTGCGCAGGGGACTACTACAGATACGCAGTATTTT,CSVAQGTTTDTQYF
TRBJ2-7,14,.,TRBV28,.,.,CASILGQISYEQYF